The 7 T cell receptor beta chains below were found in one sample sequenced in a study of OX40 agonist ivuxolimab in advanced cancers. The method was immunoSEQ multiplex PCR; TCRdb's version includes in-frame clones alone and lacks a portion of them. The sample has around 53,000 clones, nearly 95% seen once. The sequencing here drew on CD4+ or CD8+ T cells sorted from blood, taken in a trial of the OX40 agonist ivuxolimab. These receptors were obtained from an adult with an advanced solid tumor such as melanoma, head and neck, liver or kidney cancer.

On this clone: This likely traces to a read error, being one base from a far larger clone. DNA for the CDR3: TGTGCCAGCAGCTTGGGACACCTTCATGGGCAGTACTTC. It codes for CASSLGHLHGQYF. The chain joins TRBV5-6 to TRBJ2-7; D unresolved. CDR1 and CDR2 (germline): SGHDT, YYEEEE. This CDR3 region has 13 residues. The V end was cut by 0 bases, the J end by 9 bases, with 13 bases between.

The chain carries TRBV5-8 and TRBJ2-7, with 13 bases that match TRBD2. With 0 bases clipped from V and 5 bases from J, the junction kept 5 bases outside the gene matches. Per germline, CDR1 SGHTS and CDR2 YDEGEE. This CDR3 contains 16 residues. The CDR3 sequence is CASSLVTSGRVDEQYF. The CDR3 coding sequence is TGTGCCAGCAGCTTGGTCACTAGCGGGAGGGTCGACGAGCAGTACTTC.

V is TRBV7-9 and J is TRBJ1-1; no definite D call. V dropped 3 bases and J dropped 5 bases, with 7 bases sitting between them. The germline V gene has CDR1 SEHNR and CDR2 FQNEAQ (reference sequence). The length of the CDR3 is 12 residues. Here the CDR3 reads CASSLLGTEAFF. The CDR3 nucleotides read TGTGCCAGCAGCTTGTTAGGAACTGAAGCTTTCTTT.

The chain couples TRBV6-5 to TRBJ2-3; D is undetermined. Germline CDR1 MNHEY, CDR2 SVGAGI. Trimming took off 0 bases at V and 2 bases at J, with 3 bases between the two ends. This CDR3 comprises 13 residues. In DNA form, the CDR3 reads TGTGCCAGCAGTTACTCGGACACAGATACGCAGTATTTT. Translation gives CASSYSDTDTQYF.

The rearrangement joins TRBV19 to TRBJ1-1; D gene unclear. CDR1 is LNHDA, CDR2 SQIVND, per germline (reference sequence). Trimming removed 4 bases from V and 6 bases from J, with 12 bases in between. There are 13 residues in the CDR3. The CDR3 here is CASSKREEAEAFF. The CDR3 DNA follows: TGTGCCAGTAGTAAGAGGGAGGAGGCTGAAGCTTTCTTT.

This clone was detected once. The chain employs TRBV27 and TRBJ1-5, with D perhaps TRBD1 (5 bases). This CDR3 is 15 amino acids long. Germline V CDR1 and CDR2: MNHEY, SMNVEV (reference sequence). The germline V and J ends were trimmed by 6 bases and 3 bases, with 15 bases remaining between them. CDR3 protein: CASSLYGGNNQPQHF. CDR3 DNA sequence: TGTGCCAGCAGCCTATATGGGGGGAACAATCAGCCCCAGCATTTT.

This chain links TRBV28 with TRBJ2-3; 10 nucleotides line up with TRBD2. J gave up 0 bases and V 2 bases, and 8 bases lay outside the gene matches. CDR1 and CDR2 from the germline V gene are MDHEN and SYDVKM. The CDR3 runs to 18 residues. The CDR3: CASSLRPLAGVSTDTQYF. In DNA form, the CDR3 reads TGTGCCAGCAGTTTACGACCTCTAGCGGGAGTAAGCACAGATACGCAGTATTTT.